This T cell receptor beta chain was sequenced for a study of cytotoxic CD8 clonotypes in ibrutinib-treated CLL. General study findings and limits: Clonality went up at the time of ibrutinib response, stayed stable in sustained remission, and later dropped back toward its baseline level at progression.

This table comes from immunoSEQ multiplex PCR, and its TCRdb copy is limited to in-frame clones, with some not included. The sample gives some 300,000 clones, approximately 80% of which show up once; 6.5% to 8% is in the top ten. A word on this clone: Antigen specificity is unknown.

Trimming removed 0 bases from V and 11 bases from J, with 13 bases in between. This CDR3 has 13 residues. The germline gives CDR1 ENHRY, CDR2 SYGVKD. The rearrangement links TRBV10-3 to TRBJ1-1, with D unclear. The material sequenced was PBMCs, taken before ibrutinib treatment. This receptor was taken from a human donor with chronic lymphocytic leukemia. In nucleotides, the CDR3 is TGTGCCATCAGTGAGTCGGCCAGCCTGGGCGCTTTCTTT. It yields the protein CAISESASLGAFF.